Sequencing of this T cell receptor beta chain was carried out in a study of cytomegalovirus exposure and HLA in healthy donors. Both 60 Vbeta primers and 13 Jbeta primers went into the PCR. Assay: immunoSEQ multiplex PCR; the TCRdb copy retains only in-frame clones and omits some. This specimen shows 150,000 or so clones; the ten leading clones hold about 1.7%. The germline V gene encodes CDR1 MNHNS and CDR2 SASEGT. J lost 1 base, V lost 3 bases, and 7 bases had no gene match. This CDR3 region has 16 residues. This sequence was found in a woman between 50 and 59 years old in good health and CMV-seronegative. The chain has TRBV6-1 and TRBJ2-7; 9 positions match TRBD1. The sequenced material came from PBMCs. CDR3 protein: CASSDPDRGNSYEQYF. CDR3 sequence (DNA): TGTGCCAGCAGTGACCCGGACAGGGGCAATTCCTACGAGCAGTACTTC.